Sequencing of this TCR beta chain was carried out in a study of human T cells and chemical hapten exposure. Sample time point: patch test 2, 6 weeks after DPC sensitization. Indicated treatment: therapeutic diphenylcyclopropenone sensitization with weekly scalp DPC. This clonotype was observed at least ten times. Each CDR3 protein is one row after TCRdb ran MiXCR on the RACE reads. The data contain nearly 55,000 distinct CDR3 sequences, around 9.5% of them seen just once; the ten biggest clones take up 1.5% to 2%. The CDR3 length is 12 residues. Trimming took 7 bases from V and 6 from J, leaving 12 bases between them. Germline CDR1 and CDR2: MNHNS and SASEGT.

Sequencing used whole blood, obtained in connection with sensitization to the hapten diphenylcyclopropenone (DPC). The chain employs TRBV6-1 and TRBJ1-1; maybe TRBD1 (5 bases). This receptor was obtained from a woman between 45 and 65 years old with alopecia areata. Some clones in this sample may be carry-over from other donors' samples. CDR3 bases: TGTGCCAGCACCGACGGGGGGGCTGAAGCTTTCTTT. Encoded protein: CASTDGGAEAFF.